A single sample gave rise to the 4 T cell receptor beta chains below, sequenced in a study of T cell changes during pregnancy in multiple sclerosis. Assay used: immunoSEQ multiplex PCR; TCRdb lists only in-frame clones, some missing. The sample lists over 70,000 clones; 90% to 95% were seen once. Material: peripheral blood, obtained in the first trimester of pregnancy. Source of these receptors: a female donor in good health, enrolled as a control in a pregnancy study.

The rearrangement uses TRBV5-4 and TRBJ2-5, with D maybe TRBD1 (6 bases). Trimming stripped 6 bases from V and 0 bases from J, with 9 bases between. Per germline, CDR1 SGHNT and CDR2 YYREEE (reference sequence). The CDR3 extends over 13 amino acids. The CDR3 region has the DNA TGTGCCAGCACCACAGGGAACCAAGAGACCCAGTACTTC. Its protein is CASTTGNQETQYF.

This rearrangement joins TRBV27 to TRBJ2-5; D perhaps matches TRBD1 (6 bases). The CDR3 is 14 residues long. In germline, CDR1 is MNHEY, CDR2 SMNVEV (reference sequence). V was clipped by 0 bases and J by 7 bases, with 12 bases between them. The CDR3 sequence: CASSLSSGVGTQYF. The CDR3 nucleotides are TGTGCCAGCAGTTTATCGTCAGGGGTTGGGACCCAGTACTTC.

This sequence joins TRBV5-6 and TRBJ2-5; 10 bases agree with TRBD2. This CDR3 contains 16 residues. CDR1 and CDR2 (germline): SGHDT, YYEEEE. The J segment lost 5 bases and the V segment lost 0 bases, leaving 7 bases of the junction unmatched. CDR3 nucleotide sequence: TGTGCCAGCAGCTTGGGGGCTAGCGGGAGTTCGGAGACCCAGTACTTC. Translating it yields CASSLGASGSSETQYF.

This rearrangement joins TRBV14 to TRBJ2-5; 8 bases map to TRBD1. The V gene end was trimmed by 3 bases and the J gene end by 7 bases; junction bases not matched to a gene: 10. Germline CDR1 and CDR2: SGHDN and FVKESK. The CDR3 is 15 amino acids. The CDR3 DNA reads TGTGCCAGCAGCCACGGTACAGGGGGTTTTAGGACCCAGTACTTC. This codes for CASSHGTGGFRTQYF. Looking up the rest from reference TRBV14 and TRBJ2-5 gives the full variable domain: EAGVTQFPSHSVIEKGQTVTLRCDPISGHDNLYWYRRVMGKEIKFLLHFVKESKQDESGMPNNRFLAERTGGTYSTLKVQPAELEDSGVYFCASSHGTGGFRTQYFGPGTRLLVL.